This is a list of T cell receptor beta chains from one sample in a study of OX40 agonist ivuxolimab in advanced cancers. Here immunoSEQ multiplex PCR was the method, and the copy in TCRdb shows in-frame clones only, minus some. Among approximately 41,000 clones, 80% to 90% were seen once, and the ten largest hold about 0.6%. The specimen was CD4+ or CD8+ T cells sorted from blood, collected in a trial of the OX40 agonist ivuxolimab. The receptors derive from an adult with an advanced solid tumor such as melanoma, head and neck, liver or kidney cancer. Both conserved end residues are part of each CDR3. D genes are given only for firm matches. Some rows have no size entry. The others give once, few or many, or a class for an expanded clone.

TRBD2	16	TRBJ2-1	TRBV15	NA	CATSRAKGLAGGEQFF	TGTGCCACCAGCAGAGCCAAGGGACTAGCGGGCGGTGAGCAGTTCTTC
NA	15	TRBJ1-5	TRBV7-6	NA	CASSFGPGLFQPQHF	TGTGCCAGCAGCTTTGGCCCGGGGTTATTTCAGCCCCAGCATTTT
TRBD1	15	TRBJ1-5	TRBV5-1	NA	CASSLAGQGDQPQHF	TGCGCCAGCAGCTTGGCAGGACAGGGCGATCAGCCCCAGCATTTT
NA	15	TRBJ1-2	TRBV7-9	once	CASSLASWTGYGYTF	TGTGCCAGCAGCTTAGCGTCATGGACGGGCTATGGCTACACCTTC
NA	14	TRBJ2-7	TRBV7-2	NA	CASRPSGPDYEQYF	TGTGCCAGCAGACCCAGCGGGCCAGATTACGAGCAGTACTTC
NA	15	TRBJ2-1	TRBV11-3	NA	CASSLEQTVNNEQFF	TGTGCCAGCAGCTTAGAGCAGACAGTTAACAATGAGCAGTTCTTC
TRBD1	16	TRBJ1-5	TRBV7-2	NA	CASSLAPQGANQPQHF	TGTGCCAGCAGCTTAGCCCCACAGGGGGCTAATCAGCCCCAGCATTTT
NA	14	TRBJ1-5	TRBV9	NA	CASSVDGSNQPQHF	TGTGCCAGCAGCGTAGACGGAAGCAATCAGCCCCAGCATTTT
NA	11	TRBJ2-1	TRBV13	NA	CASSLSNEQFF	TGTGCCAGCAGCTTGAGCAATGAGCAGTTCTTC
NA	15	TRBJ1-2	TRBV23-1	NA	CASSQWGNRDYGYTF	TGCGCCAGCAGTCAATGGGGGAACAGGGACTATGGCTACACCTTC
NA	14	TRBJ2-2	TRBV5-4	NA	CASSLDGQTGELFF	TGTGCCAGCAGCTTGGACGGACAGACGGGGGAGCTGTTTTTT
NA	16	TRBJ2-3	TRBV29-1	NA	CSVRGPGGGGTDTQYF	TGCAGCGTTCGAGGTCCTGGGGGGGGCGGCACAGATACGCAGTATTTT
NA	15	TRBJ1-3	TRBV7-9	NA	CASRSPGASGNTIYF	TGTGCCAGCAGATCGCCGGGGGCCTCTGGAAACACCATATATTTT
NA	13	TRBJ2-5	TRBV7-3	NA	CASSRGVGETQYF	TGTGCCAGCAGCCGAGGGGTGGGAGAGACCCAGTACTTC
NA	12	TRBJ2-7	TRBV7-2	NA	CASSLRGSEQYF	TGTGCCAGCAGCTTAAGGGGGTCCGAGCAGTACTTC
NA	13	TRBJ1-1	TRBV6-1	NA	CASSLGGNTEAFF	TGTGCCAGCAGCCTGGGGGGGAACACTGAAGCTTTCTTT
NA	13	TRBJ1-5	TRBV11-2	NA	CASSLFGNQPQHF	TGTGCCAGCAGCTTATTTGGAAATCAGCCCCAGCATTTT
NA	13	TRBJ1-3	TRBV11-3	NA	CASSSGQGNTIYF	TGTGCCAGCAGCTCGGGCCAGGGAAACACCATATATTTT
TRBD1	15	TRBJ2-7	TRBV6-6	NA	CASRTRTGEPYEQYF	TGTGCCAGCAGAACAAGGACAGGGGAACCCTACGAGCAGTACTTC
NA	15	TRBJ1-2	TRBV4-3	NA	CASSQEPGAPGGYTF	TGCGCCAGCAGCCAAGAACCGGGGGCGCCGGGCGGCTACACCTTC
NA	18	TRBJ2-1	TRBV13	once	CASSLVRPPFLLSNEQFF	TGTGCCAGCAGCTTAGTCAGGCCCCCGTTTTTACTATCCAATGAGCAGTTCTTC
NA	11	TRBJ1-1	TRBV29-1	NA	CSAATGGEAFF	TGCAGCGCAGCGACAGGAGGAGAAGCTTTCTTT
TRBD1	15	TRBJ1-2	TRBV7-3	NA	CASSLRTGSDYGYTF	TGTGCCAGCAGCTTAAGGACAGGGTCGGACTATGGCTACACCTTC
NA	16	TRBJ2-1	TRBV7-2	NA	CASSLVRMAGYNEQFF	TGTGCCAGCAGCTTAGTGCGCATGGCAGGGTACAATGAGCAGTTCTTC
TRBD2	17	TRBJ2-3	TRBV7-3	NA	CASSLLAGALDRDTQYF	TGTGCCAGCAGCTTACTAGCGGGGGCCTTGGACAGGGATACGCAGTATTTT
NA	15	TRBJ1-4	TRBV18	once	CASSPRTETNEKLFF	TGTGCCAGCTCACCCCGGACGGAAACTAATGAAAAACTGTTTTTT
TRBD1	13	TRBJ1-2	TRBV19	NA	CASSRTGTGGYTF	TGTGCCAGTAGTAGAACCGGGACAGGGGGCTACACCTTC
TRBD2	16	TRBJ2-3	TRBV7-2	NA	CASSLGRGGQPDTQYF	TGTGCCAGCAGCTTAGGGCGGGGGGGCCAGCCAGATACGCAGTATTTT
TRBD1	17	TRBJ2-2	TRBV7-2	few	CASSLTGTGGSTGELFF	TGTGCCAGCAGCTTAACCGGGACAGGGGGCTCCACCGGGGAGCTGTTTTTT
NA	13	TRBJ2-5	TRBV14	NA	CASSQDRAETQYF	TGTGCCAGCAGCCAAGATAGGGCAGAGACCCAGTACTTC
NA	13	TRBJ1-1	TRBV2	NA	CASVTGVRTEAFF	TGTGCCAGCGTGACGGGCGTTCGGACTGAAGCTTTCTTT
NA	13	TRBJ1-5	TRBV11-3	NA	CASSLDRDQPQHF	TGTGCCAGCAGCTTAGATAGGGATCAGCCCCAGCATTTT
NA	14	TRBJ1-5	TRBV10-3	NA	CAISVQDSNQPQHF	TGTGCCATCAGTGTCCAGGATAGCAATCAGCCCCAGCATTTT
NA	14	TRBJ1-1	TRBV6-5	NA	CASSPARGNTEAFF	TGTGCCAGCAGCCCCGCGCGGGGGAACACTGAAGCTTTCTTT
NA	14	TRBJ1-1	TRBV11-2	few	CASSIRQSNTEAFF	TGTGCCAGCAGCATAAGACAGTCGAACACTGAAGCTTTCTTT
NA	10	TRBJ2-7	TRBV2	NA	CASRSYEQYF	TGTGCCAGCAGGAGCTACGAGCAGTACTTC
TRBD1	14	TRBJ2-1	TRBV10-3	NA	CAISWTGESNEQFF	TGTGCCATCAGTTGGACAGGGGAAAGCAATGAGCAGTTCTTC
TRBD2	14	TRBJ2-3	TRBV11-3	NA	CASSPGRASDTQYF	TGTGCCAGCAGCCCCGGGAGGGCATCAGATACGCAGTATTTT
NA	13	TRBJ1-1	TRBV27	NA	CASSWGSETEAFF	TGTGCCAGCAGTTGGGGTTCCGAGACTGAAGCTTTCTTT
NA	14	TRBJ1-1	TRBV21-1	NA	CASSKPPGRTEAFF	TGTGCCAGCAGCAAGCCCCCGGGGAGGACTGAAGCTTTCTTT
NA	13	TRBJ1-1	TRBV5-4	NA	CASSLGWSTEAFF	TGTGCCAGCAGCTTAGGATGGAGCACTGAAGCTTTCTTT
NA	16	TRBJ1-5	TRBV6-6	NA	CASSLVPRYSNQPQHF	TGTGCCAGCAGTTTGGTGCCTAGATATAGCAATCAGCCCCAGCATTTT
NA	14	TRBJ1-2	TRBV6-1	NA	CASSEEASRDGYTF	TGTGCCAGCAGTGAAGAAGCCAGCAGGGATGGCTACACCTTC
NA	16	TRBJ1-1	TRBV5-4	NA	CASSPSRRGMDTEAFF	TGTGCCAGCAGCCCATCGCGGCGGGGAATGGACACTGAAGCTTTCTTT
NA	17	TRBJ2-5	TRBV4-2	NA	CASSQELAGPVGETQYF	TGTGCCAGCAGCCAAGAATTGGCAGGCCCCGTGGGAGAGACCCAGTACTTC
NA	14	TRBJ2-3	TRBV5-4	NA	CASSLKKDGDTQYF	TGTGCCAGCAGCCTCAAAAAGGACGGAGATACGCAGTATTTT
TRBD1	15	TRBJ2-4	TRBV2	once	CASTLQGAQWNIQYF	TGTGCCAGCACCTTACAGGGGGCCCAGTGGAACATTCAGTACTTC
NA	14	TRBJ1-5	TRBV6-5	NA	CASSYSGGAQPQHF	TGTGCCAGCAGTTACTCTGGGGGGGCTCAGCCCCAGCATTTT
TRBD2	16	TRBJ2-1	TRBV5-1	NA	CASSTGLAGGMDEQFF	TGCGCCAGCAGCACAGGACTAGCGGGGGGTATGGATGAGCAGTTCTTC
NA	14	TRBJ1-4	TRBV15	NA	CATSSDESNEKLFF	TGTGCCACCAGCTCGGACGAGAGTAATGAAAAACTGTTTTTT
TRBD1	16	TRBJ1-2	TRBV11-2	NA	CASSLAGQGQSYGYTF	TGTGCCAGCAGCTTAGCGGGACAGGGCCAGAGCTATGGCTACACCTTC
TRBD2	16	TRBJ2-7	TRBV7-9	NA	CASSLAGTSGTYEQYF	TGTGCCAGCAGCTTAGCGGGGACTAGCGGTACCTACGAGCAGTACTTC
NA	14	TRBJ1-2	TRBV5-1	NA	CASSPDLGWYGYTF	TGCGCCAGCAGCCCGGATCTTGGTTGGTATGGCTACACCTTC
TRBD2	15	TRBJ2-7	TRBV7-2	NA	CASSPRSLAVPEQYF	TGTGCCAGCAGCCCAAGGAGTCTAGCGGTTCCCGAGCAGTACTTC
NA	15	TRBJ2-1	TRBV18	NA	CASSPGIERDHEQFF	TGTGCCAGCTCACCAGGGATAGAAAGGGACCATGAGCAGTTCTTC